This entry concerns a single T cell receptor beta chain. Since a much larger clone is just one base distant, this may be a read error. Alongside a J-beta primer mix, a sample-barcoded 5' primer served in a second PCR lasting 7 to 11 cycles. TCRdb used MiXCR to reprocess the 5' RACE reads, holding one entry per CDR3 protein. The sample has 1.5 million to 2 million distinct CDR3 sequences, about 31% seen once; the top ten hold approximately 10%. CDR1 is DFQATT, CDR2 SNEGSKA, per germline (reference sequence). The CDR3 consists of 14 residues. Trimming stripped 5 bases from V and 4 bases from J, with 15 bases between. The sample belongs to a study of blood T cells in healthy people across ages.

Sequences were obtained from blood. The origin of this receptor is a young woman in good health. J is TRBJ2-4 and V is TRBV20-1; tentative D call: TRBD1 (6 bases). The CDR3: CSAQERGMKNIQYF. The CDR3 DNA reads TGCAGTGCTCAGGAGAGGGGGATGAAAAACATTCAGTACTTC.